This T cell receptor beta chain was sequenced in a study of blood T cell repertoires in COVID-19. Study information: Acute-phase and convalescent COVID-19 samples originated in the United States, Italy and Spain. T cells, B-cell-depleted T cells, or PBMCs provided the cDNA or gDNA that served as material.

Original analysis: Amplifying reference gene primers gave estimates of nucleated cell counts. Generated by immunoSEQ multiplex PCR, the TCRdb table keeps only in-frame clones and is missing some. Clonal size and the V and J genes are those of that table, whereas D and trimming came from the DNA. The data show around 450,000 clones, roughly nine tenths seen once. On this clone itself: The same CDR3 is also encoded by other DNA sequences in this sample.

The germline gives CDR1 MGHRA, CDR2 YSYEKL. The CDR3 is made up of 12 amino acids. Trimming took off 3 bases at V and 6 bases at J, with 6 bases between the two ends. Cohorts were determined from participant-reported clinical history. Sequencing used PBMCs or T cells enriched from blood (not recorded which). This sequence was found in a woman under 30 who had recovered from COVID-19. This chain uses TRBV4-1 with TRBJ2-1; D perhaps matches TRBD2 (5 bases). Written as DNA, the CDR3 is TGCGCCAGCAGCCAGGCGGGCAATGAGCAGTTCTTC. This codes for CASSQAGNEQFF.